This TCR beta chain was recovered during a study of OX40 agonist ivuxolimab in advanced cancers. As for the study in general: Roughly two fifths of patients had received prior checkpoint inhibitor therapy.

At baseline, cycle 4 day 1, and cycle 7 day 1, blood was sampled. Germline assignment: CDR1 SGHTA and CDR2 FQGNSA. Trimming removed 5 bases from V and 0 bases from J; junction bases left unmatched: 6. The CDR3 consists of 15 residues. TCRdb's copy holds only in-frame clones and misses some; the assay was immunoSEQ multiplex PCR. This table holds around 26,000 clones, approximately 91% found once. The chain carries TRBV7-2 and TRBJ2-5, with TRBD2 matching 7 bases. The sample in question was CD4+ or CD8+ T cells sorted from blood, obtained in a trial of the OX40 agonist ivuxolimab. This TCR was sampled from an adult with an advanced solid tumor such as melanoma, head and neck, liver or kidney cancer. The chain's CDR3 is CASSTQAGNQETQYF. CDR3 in DNA: TGTGCCAGCAGCACCCAAGCGGGGAACCAAGAGACCCAGTACTTC.